What follows are 15 T cell receptor beta chains derived from one specimen sequenced in a study of blood T cell repertoires in COVID-19. Libraries were prepared by immunoSEQ multiplex PCR; TCRdb keeps only in-frame clonotypes and omits some of them. The sample shows approximately 150,000 clones, approximately 86% of them seen only once. Input material: peripheral blood. These receptors were collected from a woman older than 75 with COVID-19, enrolled during active disease.

The CDR3 DNA is TGTGCCAGCTCACCTTCGGGAGGGCCGGACAATGAGCAGTTCTTC. This gives the protein CASSPSGGPDNEQFF. The chain couples TRBV18 to TRBJ2-1, with TRBD2 identical over 8 bases. The CDR3 is 15 amino acids. After removal of 3 bases from V and 5 bases from J, the junction contained 6 bases not matched to a gene. The germline CDR1 and CDR2 sequences are KGHSH and LQKENI.

This sequence joins TRBV9 and TRBJ2-1; TRBD1 is a possible D gene (7 bases). CDR3 length equals 16 residues. In germline, CDR1 is SGDLS, CDR2 YYNGEE. V lost 6 bases and J lost 8, with 24 bases in between. Here the CDR3 reads CASTLSPTGRFDEQFF. CDR3 nucleotide sequence: TGTGCCAGCACCCTGTCCCCGACAGGGAGGTTTGATGAGCAGTTCTTC. Together with reference TRBV9 and TRBJ2-1, the CDR3 gives the full variable domain: DSGVTQTPKHLITATGQRVTLRCSPRSGDLSVYWYQQSLDQGLQFLIQYYNGEERAKGNILERFSAQQFPDLHSELNLSSLELGDSALYFCASTLSPTGRFDEQFFGPGTRLTVL.

This clone appeared a few times. The rearrangement uses TRBV6-6 and TRBJ1-2, with D perhaps matching TRBD1 (5 bases). CDR3 length: 12 residues. The germline V gene has CDR1 MNHNY and CDR2 SVGAGI (reference sequence). Trimming stripped 11 bases from V and 7 bases from J, with 17 bases between. The CDR3 region has the DNA TGTGCCTCCCAGGAGGGGCGCATTGGCTACACCTTC. This translates into CASQEGRIGYTF.

The rearrangement links TRBV5-1 to TRBJ2-7; D might be TRBD2 (5 bases). Trimming shortened V by 2 bases and J by 1 base, and 13 bases separated the two germline ends. Germline CDR1 SGHRS, CDR2 YFSETQ. The CDR3 contains 15 residues. CDR3 amino acids: CASSFGGSGSYEQYF. CDR3 nucleotides: TGCGCCAGCAGCTTCGGCGGTTCGGGGTCCTACGAGCAGTACTTC. The variable domain in full, completed from reference TRBV5-1 and TRBJ2-7, reads KAGVTQTPRYLIKTRGQQVTLSCSPISGHRSVSWYQQTPGQGLQFLFEYFSETQRNKGNFPGRFSGRQFSNSRSEMNVSTLELGDSALYLCASSFGGSGSYEQYFGPGTRLTVT.

The chain recombines TRBV28 with TRBJ1-6; 8 nucleotides match TRBD1. The CDR3 has 14 residues. Losses at the gene ends were 3 bases for V and 10 bases for J; bases not matched to a gene: 5. Per germline, CDR1 MDHEN and CDR2 SYDVKM. CDR3 in amino acids: CASSFQGARSPLHF. The CDR3 bases are TGTGCCAGCAGTTTCCAGGGGGCAAGGTCACCCCTCCACTTT.

This clone was counted once. V usage is TRBV3-1 (or the pseudogene TRBV3-2) and J usage is TRBJ2-1; maybe TRBD2 (7 bases). Trimming left V 8 bases short and J 0 bases short, with 17 bases between. The length of the CDR3 is 16 residues. CDR1 LGHDT and CDR2 YNNKEL come from the germline V gene (reference sequence). The CDR3 coding sequence is TGTGCCAGCGGAGGGGGGGCCGCTAGCTCCTACAATGAGCAGTTCTTC. Its translation: CASGGGAASSYNEQFF.

The rearrangement joins TRBV5-4 to TRBJ2-7, with 11 bases identical to TRBD1. This CDR3 has 14 amino acids. In germline, CDR1 is SGHNT, CDR2 YYREEE (reference sequence). V lost 1 base, J lost 4 bases, and 1 base stayed unmatched. In DNA, the CDR3 is TGTGCCAGCAGCTTGCGGGACAGGGGGTACGAGCAGTACTTC. Protein product: CASSLRDRGYEQYF.

CDR3 nucleotide sequence: TGTGCCACCAGTGATTCTGGCGGGAGGGCTGATGAGCAGTTCTTC. Protein: CATSDSGGRADEQFF. The rearrangement joins TRBV24-1 to TRBJ2-1, with TRBD2 identical over 9 bases. V shed 2 bases and J 8 bases; nucleotides not matched to a gene: 6. Germline CDR1 is KGHDR and CDR2 is SFDVKD. The CDR3 has 15 amino acids.

The J gene is TRBJ2-3, the V gene TRBV5-4; 8 positions agree with TRBD2. V dropped 5 bases and J dropped 2; count of bases not matched to a gene: 7. Germline V gene data show CDR1 as SGHNT and CDR2 as YYREEE (reference sequence). CDR3 length equals 15 residues. The CDR3 loop is CASRSSGPTTDTQYF. In DNA, the CDR3 is TGTGCCAGCAGGTCTAGCGGGCCTACCACAGATACGCAGTATTTT.

The chain recombines TRBV6-5 with TRBJ2-1, with D hard to call. The CDR3 has 15 residues. Per the germline V gene, CDR1 is MNHEY and CDR2 is SVGAGI. With 7 bases removed from V and 4 bases from J, the gap between germline ends came to 17 bases. The CDR3 reads CASKLSNSQYNEQFF. The CDR3 DNA reads as TGTGCCAGCAAGCTCTCGAACAGCCAGTACAATGAGCAGTTCTTC.

V is TRBV5-4 and J is TRBJ1-6; 7 nucleotides line up with TRBD1. V lost 4 bases, J lost 14 bases, and 9 bases stayed unmatched. CDR3 length equals 13 residues. Germline CDR1 reads SGHNT; CDR2 reads YYREEE (reference sequence). The DNA of the CDR3 is TGTGCCAGCAGCCCGGGGACAGCCGAAGCCCTCCACTTT. Protein sequence: CASSPGTAEALHF.

The chain joins TRBV7-9 to TRBJ1-2, with D uncertain. There are 15 residues in the CDR3. V was cut by 3 bases and J by 2 bases, with 13 bases left in between. Germline V gene lookup returns CDR1 SEHNR and CDR2 FQNEAQ (reference sequence). The CDR3 DNA follows: TGTGCCAGCAGCTTTGGGAGGGAAGGGAACTATGGCTACACCTTC. Its protein product is CASSFGREGNYGYTF.

This clone has a handful of counts. This chain uses TRBV2 with TRBJ2-2; a possible D gene is TRBD2 (6 bases). The CDR3 spans 14 residues. V lost 0 bases to trimming and J lost 7 bases, with 9 bases between them. Germline assignment: CDR1 SNHLY and CDR2 FYNNEI. The CDR3 region is CASSEAAGHGELFF. The CDR3 nucleotides are TGTGCCAGCAGTGAAGCAGCGGGTCACGGGGAGCTGTTTTTT.

CDR3 coding DNA: TGTGCCAGCAGTTACCGGACAGGGGGCAGGGATACGCAGTATTTT. Translating it yields CASSYRTGGRDTQYF. The rearrangement links TRBV6-5 to TRBJ2-3, with 11 bases fitting TRBD1. Germline V gene lookup returns CDR1 MNHEY and CDR2 SVGAGI. The V gene end was trimmed by 2 bases and the J gene end by 6 bases; junction bases not matched to a gene: 4. The CDR3 totals 15 residues.

The chain combines TRBV2 with TRBJ1-2; tentatively, D is TRBD1 (5 bases). Trimming pared 1 base from V and 4 bases from J, leaving 10 bases between. The CDR3 spans 14 residues. Per germline, CDR1 SNHLY and CDR2 FYNNEI. Here the CDR3 DNA reads TGTGCCAGCAGTGAAGAGGGGCAGATCTATGGCTACACCTTC. Its translation: CASSEEGQIYGYTF.